This TCR beta chain was sequenced in a study of T cell changes during pregnancy in multiple sclerosis. This clone came up once. Measured with immunoSEQ multiplex PCR; TCRdb has only the in-frame clones, and not every one. The sample shows about 48,000 clones, around 92% of them seen only once. This specimen was CD4+ T cells from peripheral blood mononuclear cells, taken in the second trimester of pregnancy. The clonotype comes from a female donor in good health, enrolled as a control in a pregnancy study.

The CDR3 sequence: CASSDPQGNQPQHF. CDR3 coding DNA: TGTGCCAGCAGTGACCCACAGGGCAATCAGCCCCAGCATTTT. V is TRBV6-6 and J is TRBJ1-5; D perhaps matches TRBD1 (5 bases). Germline loops: CDR1 MNHNY, CDR2 SVGAGI (reference sequence). The V and J ends lost 5 bases and 2 bases respectively, with 10 bases between them. The CDR3 has 14 amino acids.